The 10 T cell receptor beta chains given below trace back to one sample, sequenced in a study of blood T cells in healthy people across ages. Through a sample-barcoded 5' primer and a J-beta primer mix, a second PCR was run for about 6 to 11 cycles. TCRdb reprocessed the 5' RACE reads with MiXCR, giving one entry per CDR3 protein. The data show about 620,000 distinct CDR3 sequences, with roughly 20% seen just once and 3% to 4% held by the top ten. The sample comprised blood. All receptors derive from a man between 70 and 80 years old in good health.

The rearrangement links TRBV29-1 to TRBJ2-7, with D maybe TRBD1 (6 bases). Germline V gene sequence: CDR1 SQVTM, CDR2 ANQGSEA. This CDR3 contains 12 residues. Trimming removed 2 bases at V and 3 bases at J, with 8 bases between. The CDR3 sequence: CSVENRDYEQYF. Written as DNA, the CDR3 is TGCAGCGTTGAAAACAGGGACTACGAGCAGTACTTC.

This clonotype was seen a handful of times. V and J are TRBV21-1 and TRBJ1-1; TRBD1 was called by the table and not checked on the DNA. TRBV21-1 has pseudogene status. The CDR3 runs 15 residues. CDR3 DNA sequence: TGTGCCAGCAGTCGAATACAGGGGTTCTGCACTGAAGCTTTCTTT. It yields the protein CASSRIQGFCTEAFF.

The chain combines TRBV5-1 with TRBJ2-5, with 8 bases that match TRBD1. Per germline, CDR1 SGHRS and CDR2 YFSETQ. The CDR3 sequence is 15 residues long. J was trimmed by 5 bases and V by 0 bases; bases with no gene match: 6. This chain's CDR3 is CASSLATDRGETQYF. The CDR3 DNA sequence: TGCGCCAGCAGCTTGGCGACTGACAGGGGTGAGACCCAGTACTTC.

The V and J genes are TRBV4-2 and TRBJ2-3, with 11 bases lining up with TRBD2. V shed 3 bases, J shed 1 base, and the junction held 9 bases outside the gene matches. Per germline, CDR1 LGHNA and CDR2 YNFKEQ. This CDR3 region has 18 residues. CDR3 in amino acids: CASSHGTSGSSGTDTQYF. DNA of the CDR3: TGTGCCAGCAGCCACGGAACTAGCGGGAGTTCTGGCACAGATACGCAGTATTTT.

J is TRBJ1-1 and V is TRBV25-1; D gene uncertain. Germline CDR1 MGHDK, CDR2 SYGVNS. The CDR3 is made up of 12 amino acids. The germline V and J ends were trimmed by 10 bases and 4 bases, with 13 bases remaining between them. The CDR3 nucleotides read TGTGCCACCTCACCCCTTGGCACTGAAGCTTTCTTT. Translation gives CATSPLGTEAFF.

This clonotype has a count of ten or more. The J gene is TRBJ2-3, the V gene TRBV7-2, with D perhaps matching TRBD1 (5 bases). V dropped 6 bases and J dropped 9 bases, with 16 bases sitting between them. CDR1 and CDR2 from the germline V gene are SGHTA and FQGNSA. CDR3 size: 13 residues. CDR3 amino acids: CASSSAQGRTQYF. CDR3 bases: TGTGCCAGCAGTTCAGCCCAGGGTCGAACGCAGTATTTT.

There are a few counts of this clonotype. V usage is TRBV6-8 and J usage is TRBJ2-5, with 9 bases that match TRBD1. The better agreement between TRBJ2-7 and the DNA end casts doubt on the J call. CDR3 length: 14 amino acids. The germline gives CDR1 MNHGY, CDR2 SAAAGT. In nucleotides, the CDR3 is TGTGCCAGCAGTTACTCGGGACAGGGCTACGAGCAGTACTTC. This gives the protein CASSYSGQGYEQYF.

This clonotype was picked up a small number of times. V usage is TRBV7-8 and J usage is TRBJ1-5; TRBD1 aligns across 12 bases. The germline gives CDR1 SGHVS, CDR2 FQNEAQ. J was trimmed by 3 bases and V by 3 bases; bases with no gene match: 0. This CDR3 has 15 amino acids. DNA of the CDR3: TGTGCCAGCAGCTTGGGACAGGGGGCCAATCAGCCCCAGCATTTT. Translating it yields CASSLGQGANQPQHF.

The sample holds a few counts of this clonotype. J is TRBJ2-1 and V is TRBV27; unclear D gene. Between the trimmed V and J ends, which lost 0 bases and 6 bases, there was a span of 9 bases. The germline CDR1 and CDR2 sequences are MNHEY and SMNVEV (reference sequence). This CDR3 has 14 amino acids. The CDR3 coding sequence is TGTGCCAGCAGTTTATCGGCTTTAGTCAATGAGCAGTTCTTC. This translates into CASSLSALVNEQFF.

The rearrangement uses TRBV12-3 or TRBV12-4 and TRBJ2-2; D is ambiguous. This CDR3 spans 14 amino acids. V dropped 2 bases and J dropped 0 bases, with 4 bases sitting between them. The CDR3 reads CASSLQANTGELFF. For the CDR3, the DNA is TGTGCCAGCAGTTTACAGGCGAACACCGGGGAGCTGTTTTTT.